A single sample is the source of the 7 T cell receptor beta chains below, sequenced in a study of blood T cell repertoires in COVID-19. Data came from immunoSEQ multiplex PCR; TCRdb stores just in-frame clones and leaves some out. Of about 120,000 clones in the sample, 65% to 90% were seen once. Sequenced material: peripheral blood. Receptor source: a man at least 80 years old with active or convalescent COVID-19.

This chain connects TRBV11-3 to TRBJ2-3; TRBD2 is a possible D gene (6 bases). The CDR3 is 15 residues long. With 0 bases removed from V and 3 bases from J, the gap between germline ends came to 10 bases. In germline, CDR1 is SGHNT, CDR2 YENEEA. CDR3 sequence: CASSLDGRFTDTQYF. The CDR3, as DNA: TGTGCCAGCAGCTTAGACGGGAGATTTACAGATACGCAGTATTTT.

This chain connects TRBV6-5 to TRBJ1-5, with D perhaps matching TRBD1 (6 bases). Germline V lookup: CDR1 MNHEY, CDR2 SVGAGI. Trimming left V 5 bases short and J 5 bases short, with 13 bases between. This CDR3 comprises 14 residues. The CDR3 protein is CASSRRDIYQPQHF. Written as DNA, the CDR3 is TGTGCCAGCAGTCGCCGGGACATCTATCAGCCCCAGCATTTT.

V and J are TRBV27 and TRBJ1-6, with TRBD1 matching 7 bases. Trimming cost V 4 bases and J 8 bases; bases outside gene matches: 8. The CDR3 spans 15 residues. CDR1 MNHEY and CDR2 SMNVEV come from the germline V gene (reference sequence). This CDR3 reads CASSYMTGTDSPLHF. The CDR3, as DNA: TGTGCCAGCAGTTATATGACAGGGACGGATTCACCCCTCCACTTT.

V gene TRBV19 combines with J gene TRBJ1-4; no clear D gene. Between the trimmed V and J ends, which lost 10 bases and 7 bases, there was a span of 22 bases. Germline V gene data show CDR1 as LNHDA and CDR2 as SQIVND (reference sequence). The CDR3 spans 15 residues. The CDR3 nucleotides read TGTGCCACTTCCCTAGGGCAGGCCGGAGGTGAAAAACTGTTTTTT. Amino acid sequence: CATSLGQAGGEKLFF.

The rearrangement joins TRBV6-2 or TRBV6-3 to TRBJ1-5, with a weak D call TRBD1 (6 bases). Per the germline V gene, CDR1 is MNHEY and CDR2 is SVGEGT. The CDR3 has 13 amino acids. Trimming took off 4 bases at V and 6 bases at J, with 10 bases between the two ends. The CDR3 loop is CASSSDRRQPQHF. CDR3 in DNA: TGTGCCAGCAGTTCGGACAGACGTCAGCCCCAGCATTTT.

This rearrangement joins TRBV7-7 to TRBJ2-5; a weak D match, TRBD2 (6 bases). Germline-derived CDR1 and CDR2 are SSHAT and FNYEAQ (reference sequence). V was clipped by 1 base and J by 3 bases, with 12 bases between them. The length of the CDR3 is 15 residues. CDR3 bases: TGTGCCAGCAGCTTAGTGGGACTTGCCGAAGAGACCCAGTACTTC. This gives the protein CASSLVGLAEETQYF. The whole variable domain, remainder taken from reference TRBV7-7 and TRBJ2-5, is GAGVSQSPRYKVTKRGQDVTLRCDPISSHATLYWYQQALGQGPEFLTYFNYEAQPDKSGLPSDRFSAERPEGSISTLTIQRTEQRDSAMYRCASSLVGLAEETQYFGPGTRLLVL.

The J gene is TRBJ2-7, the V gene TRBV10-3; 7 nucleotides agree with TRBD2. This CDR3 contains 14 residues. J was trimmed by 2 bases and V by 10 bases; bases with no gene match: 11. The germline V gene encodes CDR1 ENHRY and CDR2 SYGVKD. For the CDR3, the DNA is TGTGCCAGCGAGGATGGCGGGAGAGCCTACGAGCAGTACTTC. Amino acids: CASEDGGRAYEQYF.